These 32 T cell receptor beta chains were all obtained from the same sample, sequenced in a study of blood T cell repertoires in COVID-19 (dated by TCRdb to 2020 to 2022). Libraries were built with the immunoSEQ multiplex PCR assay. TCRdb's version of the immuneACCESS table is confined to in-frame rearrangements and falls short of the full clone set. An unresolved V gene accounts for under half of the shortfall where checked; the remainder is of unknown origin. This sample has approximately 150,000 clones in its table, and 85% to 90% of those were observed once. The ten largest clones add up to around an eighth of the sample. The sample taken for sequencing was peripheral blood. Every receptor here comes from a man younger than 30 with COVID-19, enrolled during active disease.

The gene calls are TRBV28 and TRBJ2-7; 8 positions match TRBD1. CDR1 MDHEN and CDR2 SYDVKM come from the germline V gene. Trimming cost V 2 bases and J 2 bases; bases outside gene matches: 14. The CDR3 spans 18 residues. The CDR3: CASSLVSYLTGVTYEQYF. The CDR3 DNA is TGTGCCAGCAGTTTAGTCTCCTATCTGACAGGGGTTACCTACGAGCAGTACTTC.

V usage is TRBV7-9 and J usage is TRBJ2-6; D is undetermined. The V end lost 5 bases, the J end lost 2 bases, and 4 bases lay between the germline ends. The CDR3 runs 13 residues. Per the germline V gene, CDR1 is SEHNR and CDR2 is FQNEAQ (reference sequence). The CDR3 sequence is CASSLPGANVLTF. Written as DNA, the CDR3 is TGTGCCAGCAGCCTCCCTGGGGCCAACGTCCTGACTTTC.

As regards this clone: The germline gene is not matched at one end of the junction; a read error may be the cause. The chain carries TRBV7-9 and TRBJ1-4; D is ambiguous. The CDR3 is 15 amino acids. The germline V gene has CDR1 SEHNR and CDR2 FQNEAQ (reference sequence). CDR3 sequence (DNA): TGTGCCAGCAGCTTAATGAGTGCAACTAATGAAAAACTGCTTTTT. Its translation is CASSLMSATNEKLLF. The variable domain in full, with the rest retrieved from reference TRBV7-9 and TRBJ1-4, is DTGVSQNPRHKITKRGQNVTFRCDPISEHNRLYWYRQTLGQGPEFLTYFQNEAQLEKSRLLSDRFSAERPKGSFSTLEIQRTEQGDSAMYLCASSLMSATNEKLLFGSGTQLSVL.

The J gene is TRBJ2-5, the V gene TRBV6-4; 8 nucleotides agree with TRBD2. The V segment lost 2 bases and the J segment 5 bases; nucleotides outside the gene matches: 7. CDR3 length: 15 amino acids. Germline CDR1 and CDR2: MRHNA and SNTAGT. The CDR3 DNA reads TGTGCCAGCAGTGACCCCGGGAGGGCCGAGGAGACCCAGTACTTC. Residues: CASSDPGRAEETQYF.

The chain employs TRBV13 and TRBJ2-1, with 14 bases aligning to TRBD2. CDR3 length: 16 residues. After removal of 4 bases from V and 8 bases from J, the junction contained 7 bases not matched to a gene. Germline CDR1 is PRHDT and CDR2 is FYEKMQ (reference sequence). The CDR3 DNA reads TGTGCCAGCAGCTATTTGGGACTAGCGGGAGAAGATGAGCAGTTCTTC. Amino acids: CASSYLGLAGEDEQFF.

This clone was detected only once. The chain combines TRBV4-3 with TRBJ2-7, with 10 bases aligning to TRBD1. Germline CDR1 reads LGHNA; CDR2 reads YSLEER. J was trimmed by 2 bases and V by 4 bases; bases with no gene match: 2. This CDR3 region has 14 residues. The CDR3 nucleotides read TGCGCCAGCAGCCTAGGACAGGGGGCCTACGAGCAGTACTTC. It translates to CASSLGQGAYEQYF.

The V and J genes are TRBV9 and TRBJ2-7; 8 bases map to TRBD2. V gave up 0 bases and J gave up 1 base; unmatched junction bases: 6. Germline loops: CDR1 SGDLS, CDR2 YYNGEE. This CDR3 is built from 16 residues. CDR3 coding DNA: TGTGCCAGCAGCGTAGGGGGAGCGGGGGATTCCTACGAGCAGTACTTC. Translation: CASSVGGAGDSYEQYF. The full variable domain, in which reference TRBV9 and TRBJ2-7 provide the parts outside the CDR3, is DSGVTQTPKHLITATGQRVTLRCSPRSGDLSVYWYQQSLDQGLQFLIQYYNGEERAKGNILERFSAQQFPDLHSELNLSSLELGDSALYFCASSVGGAGDSYEQYFGPGTRLTVT.

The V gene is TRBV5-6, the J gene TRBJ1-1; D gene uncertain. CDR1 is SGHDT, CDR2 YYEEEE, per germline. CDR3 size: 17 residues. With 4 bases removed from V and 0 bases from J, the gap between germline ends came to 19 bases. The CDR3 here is CASSPTVGRLMNTEAFF. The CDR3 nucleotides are TGTGCCAGCAGCCCCACGGTGGGCAGGCTTATGAACACTGAAGCTTTCTTT.

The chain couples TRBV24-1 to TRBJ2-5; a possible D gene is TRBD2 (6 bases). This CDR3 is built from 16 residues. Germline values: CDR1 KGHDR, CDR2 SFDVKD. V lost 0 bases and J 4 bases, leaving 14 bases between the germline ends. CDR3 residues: CATSDLTGESGETQYF. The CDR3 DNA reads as TGTGCCACCAGTGATTTGACGGGGGAGAGTGGAGAGACCCAGTACTTC.

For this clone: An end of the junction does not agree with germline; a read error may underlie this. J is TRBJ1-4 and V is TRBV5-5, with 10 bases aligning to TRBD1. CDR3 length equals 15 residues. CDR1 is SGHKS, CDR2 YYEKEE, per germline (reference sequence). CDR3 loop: CASTLAGTGEEKLLF. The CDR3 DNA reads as TGTGCCAGCACCCTTGCCGGGACAGGGGAAGAAAAACTGCTTTTT.

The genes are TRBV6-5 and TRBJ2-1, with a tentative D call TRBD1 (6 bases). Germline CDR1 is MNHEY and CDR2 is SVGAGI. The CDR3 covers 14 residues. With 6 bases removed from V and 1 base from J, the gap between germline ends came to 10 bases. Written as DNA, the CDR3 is TGTGCCAGCAGGGGGACAACTTCCTACAATGAGCAGTTCTTC. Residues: CASRGTTSYNEQFF.

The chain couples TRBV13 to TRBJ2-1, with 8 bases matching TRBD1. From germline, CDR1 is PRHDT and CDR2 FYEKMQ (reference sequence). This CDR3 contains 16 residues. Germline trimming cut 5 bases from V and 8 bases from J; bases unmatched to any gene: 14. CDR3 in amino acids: CASSPLRGQGRHEQFF. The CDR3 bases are TGTGCCAGCAGCCCTCTCCGAGGACAGGGCAGGCATGAGCAGTTCTTC.

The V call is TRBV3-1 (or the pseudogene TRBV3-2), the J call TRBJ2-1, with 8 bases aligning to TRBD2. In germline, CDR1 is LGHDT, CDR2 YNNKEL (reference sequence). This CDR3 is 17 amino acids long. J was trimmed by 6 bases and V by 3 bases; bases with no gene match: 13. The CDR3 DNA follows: TGTGCCAGCAGCCAGGTTAGGGGGGGACTAGTATTCAATGAGCAGTTCTTC. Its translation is CASSQVRGGLVFNEQFF.

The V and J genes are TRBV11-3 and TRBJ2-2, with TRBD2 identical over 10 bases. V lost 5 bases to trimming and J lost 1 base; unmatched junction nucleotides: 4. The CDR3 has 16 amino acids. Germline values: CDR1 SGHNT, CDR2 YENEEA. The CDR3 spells CASSPLAGENTGELFF. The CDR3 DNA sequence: TGTGCCAGCAGCCCCCTAGCGGGAGAGAACACCGGGGAGCTGTTTTTT.

The CDR3 spells CASSARTSTYEQYF. CDR3 in DNA: TGTGCCAGCAGCGCCCGGACTAGTACCTACGAGCAGTACTTC. V usage is TRBV11-2 and J usage is TRBJ2-7, with 7 positions matching TRBD2. Germline CDR1 is SGHAT and CDR2 is FQNNGV. The V and J ends lost 5 bases and 2 bases, in that order; junction bases with no gene match: 6. The CDR3 totals 14 residues.

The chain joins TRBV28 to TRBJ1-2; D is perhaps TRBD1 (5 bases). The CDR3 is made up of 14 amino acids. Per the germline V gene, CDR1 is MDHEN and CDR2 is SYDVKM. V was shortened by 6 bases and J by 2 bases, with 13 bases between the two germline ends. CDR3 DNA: TGTGCCAGCAGGCGGGGACTGGGGAACTATGGCTACACCTTC. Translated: CASRRGLGNYGYTF.

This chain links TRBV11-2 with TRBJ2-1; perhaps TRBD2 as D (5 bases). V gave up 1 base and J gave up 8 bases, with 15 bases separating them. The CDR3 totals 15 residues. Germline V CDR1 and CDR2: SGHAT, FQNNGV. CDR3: CASSLGFLEGDEQFF. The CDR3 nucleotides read TGTGCCAGCAGCTTAGGTTTTTTAGAGGGTGATGAGCAGTTCTTC.

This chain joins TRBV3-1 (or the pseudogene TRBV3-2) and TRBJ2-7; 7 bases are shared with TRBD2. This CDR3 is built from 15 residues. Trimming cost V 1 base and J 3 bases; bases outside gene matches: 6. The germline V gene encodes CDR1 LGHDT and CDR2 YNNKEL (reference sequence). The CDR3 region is CASSQAASGVYEQYF. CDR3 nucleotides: TGTGCCAGCAGCCAAGCCGCTAGCGGAGTCTACGAGCAGTACTTC.

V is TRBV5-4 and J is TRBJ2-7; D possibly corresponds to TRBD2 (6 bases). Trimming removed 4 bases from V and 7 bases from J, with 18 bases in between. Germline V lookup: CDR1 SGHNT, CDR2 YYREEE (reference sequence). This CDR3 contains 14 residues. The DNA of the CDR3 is TGTGCCAGCAGCCGGACCGGGACTCGAAATGAGCAGTACTTC. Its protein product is CASSRTGTRNEQYF.

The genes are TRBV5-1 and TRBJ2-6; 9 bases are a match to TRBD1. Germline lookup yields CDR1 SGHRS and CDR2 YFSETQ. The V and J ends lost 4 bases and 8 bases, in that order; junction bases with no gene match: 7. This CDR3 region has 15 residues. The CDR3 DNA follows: TGCGCCAGCAGCATCACCGGGACAGGGACCAACGTCCTGACTTTC. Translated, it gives CASSITGTGTNVLTF.

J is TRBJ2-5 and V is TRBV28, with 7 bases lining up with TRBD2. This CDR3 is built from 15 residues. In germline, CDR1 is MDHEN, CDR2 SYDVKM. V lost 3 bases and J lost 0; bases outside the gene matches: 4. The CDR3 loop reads CASSLEAGYQETQYF. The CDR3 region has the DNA TGTGCCAGCAGTTTGGAAGCGGGGTACCAAGAGACCCAGTACTTC.

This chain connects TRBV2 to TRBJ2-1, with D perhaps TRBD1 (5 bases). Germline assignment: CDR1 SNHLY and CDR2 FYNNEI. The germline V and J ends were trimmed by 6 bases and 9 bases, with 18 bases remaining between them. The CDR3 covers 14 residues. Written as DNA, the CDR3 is TGTGCCAGCAGAGGGGTGAATCTACAAGGTGAGCAGTTCTTC. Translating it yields CASRGVNLQGEQFF.

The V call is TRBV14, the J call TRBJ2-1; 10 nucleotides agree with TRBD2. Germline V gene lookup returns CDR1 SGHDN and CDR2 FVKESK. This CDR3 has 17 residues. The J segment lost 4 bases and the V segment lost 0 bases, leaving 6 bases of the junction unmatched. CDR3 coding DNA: TGTGCCAGCAGCCAAGATCCCCTAGCGGGAGTGTACAATGAGCAGTTCTTC. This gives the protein CASSQDPLAGVYNEQFF.

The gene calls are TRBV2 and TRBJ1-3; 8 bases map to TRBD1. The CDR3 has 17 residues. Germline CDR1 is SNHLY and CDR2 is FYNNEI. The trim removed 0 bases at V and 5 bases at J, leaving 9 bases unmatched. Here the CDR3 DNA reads TGTGCCAGCAGTGAAGCGGGGAGGGGGACAGGACGAAACACCATATATTTT. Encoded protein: CASSEAGRGTGRNTIYF.

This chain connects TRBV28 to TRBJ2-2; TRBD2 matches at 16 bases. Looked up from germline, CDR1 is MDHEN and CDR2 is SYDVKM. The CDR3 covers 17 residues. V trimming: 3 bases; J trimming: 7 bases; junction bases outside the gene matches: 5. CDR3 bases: TGTGCCAGCAGTTTTCCGGGACTAGCGGGAGGGGGCGGGGAGCTGTTTTTT. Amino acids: CASSFPGLAGGGGELFF.

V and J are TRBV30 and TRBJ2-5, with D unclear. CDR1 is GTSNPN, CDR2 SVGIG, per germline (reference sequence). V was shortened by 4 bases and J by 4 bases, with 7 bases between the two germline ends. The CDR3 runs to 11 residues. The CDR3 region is CAWMLRETQYF. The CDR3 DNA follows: TGTGCCTGGATGCTACGAGAGACCCAGTACTTC.

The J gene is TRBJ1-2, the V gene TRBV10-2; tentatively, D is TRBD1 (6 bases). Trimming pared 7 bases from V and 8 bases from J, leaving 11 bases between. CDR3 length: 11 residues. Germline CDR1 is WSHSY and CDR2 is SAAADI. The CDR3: CASTAGEGYTF. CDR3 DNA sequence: TGCGCCAGCACGGCAGGGGAAGGCTACACCTTC.

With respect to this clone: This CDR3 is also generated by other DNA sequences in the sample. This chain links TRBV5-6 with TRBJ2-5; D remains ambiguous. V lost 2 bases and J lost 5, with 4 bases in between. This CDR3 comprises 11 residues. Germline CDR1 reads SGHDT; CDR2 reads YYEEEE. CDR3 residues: CASSFRETQYF. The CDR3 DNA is TGTGCCAGCAGCTTCAGGGAGACCCAGTACTTC.

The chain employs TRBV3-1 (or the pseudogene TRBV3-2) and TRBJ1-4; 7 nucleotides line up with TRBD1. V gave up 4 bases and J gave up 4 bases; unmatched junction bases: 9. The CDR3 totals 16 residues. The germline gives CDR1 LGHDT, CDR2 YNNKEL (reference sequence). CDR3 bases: TGTGCCAGCAGCCCCCAGGGACAGTCCCTTAATGAAAAACTGTTTTTT. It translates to CASSPQGQSLNEKLFF.

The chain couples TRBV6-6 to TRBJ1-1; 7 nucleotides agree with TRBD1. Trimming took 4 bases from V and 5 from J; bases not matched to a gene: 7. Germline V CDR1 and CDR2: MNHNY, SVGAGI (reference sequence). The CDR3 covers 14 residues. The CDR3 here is CASSFDRVRTEAFF. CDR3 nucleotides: TGTGCCAGCAGTTTCGACAGGGTGAGGACTGAAGCTTTCTTT.

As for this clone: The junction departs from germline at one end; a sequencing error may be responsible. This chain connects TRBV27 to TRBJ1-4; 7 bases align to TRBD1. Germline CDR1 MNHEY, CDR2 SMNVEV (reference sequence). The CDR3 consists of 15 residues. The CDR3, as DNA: TGTGCCAGCAGTACCTACAGGGGCGGGGTCGAAAAACTGCTTTTT. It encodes CASSTYRGGVEKLLF.

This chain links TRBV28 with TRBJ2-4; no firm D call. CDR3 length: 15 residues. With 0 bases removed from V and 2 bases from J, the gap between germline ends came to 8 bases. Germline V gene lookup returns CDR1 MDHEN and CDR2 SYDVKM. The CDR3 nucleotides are TGTGCCAGCAGTTTATGGCGAAGCCCCAAAAACATTCAGTACTTC. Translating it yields CASSLWRSPKNIQYF.